This passage covers 24 T cell receptor beta chains from one sample sequenced in a study of cytomegalovirus exposure and HLA in healthy donors (dated by TCRdb to the late 2010s). The library was obtained by the immunoSEQ multiplex PCR assay. The clones in this table, taken by TCRdb from immuneACCESS, are in-frame only. Not every clone is retained; where verified, under half of the shortfall comes from an unresolved V gene, and the cause of the rest is unknown. The sample yields about 220,000 clones; around 80% were counted once. In total, the top ten clones hold around 15% of the sample. The specimen was PBMCs. The receptors were sampled from a woman in her twenties or thirties in good health and CMV-seropositive.

The chain joins TRBV16 to TRBJ2-7; D is undetermined. The CDR3 extends over 13 amino acids. V was cut by 0 bases and J by 6 bases, with 9 bases left in between. CDR1 is KGHSY, CDR2 FQNENV, per germline. CDR3 nucleotide sequence: TGTGCCAGCAGCCAATCAGCCGATCCCGAGCAGTACTTC. Protein sequence: CASSQSADPEQYF.

This sequence joins TRBV5-1 and TRBJ1-1; 7 bases fit TRBD1. Unmatched junction bases numbered 8, after V lost 4 bases and J lost 2 bases. Per the germline V gene, CDR1 is SGHRS and CDR2 is YFSETQ. CDR3 length: 15 amino acids. Written as DNA, the CDR3 is TGCGCCAGCAGCCCGACAGGGTCACCCAACACTGAAGCTTTCTTT. This encodes CASSPTGSPNTEAFF.

This clone has just one count. J is TRBJ1-1 and V is TRBV11-3; TRBD1 is a possible D gene (6 bases). Trimming shortened V by 3 bases and J by 1 base, and 9 bases separated the two germline ends. The CDR3 runs 14 residues. Per the germline V gene, CDR1 is SGHNT and CDR2 is YENEEA. The CDR3 DNA sequence: TGTGCCAGCAGCTTCTGGGACAAGAACACTGAAGCTTTCTTT. Translated, it gives CASSFWDKNTEAFF.

This clone was recorded only once. The V call is TRBV9, the J call TRBJ1-2; TRBD1 agrees at 8 bases. Looked up from germline, CDR1 is SGDLS and CDR2 is YYNGEE. J was trimmed by 6 bases and V by 0 bases; bases with no gene match: 10. The CDR3 consists of 16 residues. The CDR3 coding sequence is TGTGCCAGCAGCGTAGCATCGACAGGGGCAGGGAATGGCTACACCTTC. Translation gives CASSVASTGAGNGYTF.

The V gene is TRBV7-8, the J gene TRBJ2-7; 10 bases are a match to TRBD1. J gave up 5 bases and V 5 bases, and 12 bases lay outside the gene matches. This CDR3 spans 16 amino acids. Per the germline V gene, CDR1 is SGHVS and CDR2 is FQNEAQ. Here the CDR3 reads CASSRGQGDVRDEQYF. The CDR3 region has the DNA TGTGCCAGCAGCAGAGGACAGGGGGACGTTCGGGACGAGCAGTACTTC.

Judged by abundance, this clone is medium-sized. The CDR3 spells CASRENQENTEAFF. The DNA for the CDR3 is TGTGCCAGCAGGGAAAACCAGGAGAACACTGAAGCTTTCTTT. The chain uses TRBV6-4 and TRBJ1-1; D gene unclear. Germline V gene data show CDR1 as MRHNA and CDR2 as SNTAGT. This CDR3 is 14 amino acids long. V gave up 6 bases and J gave up 1 base, with 12 bases separating them.

CDR3 in DNA: TGTGCCAGCAGCCTACTAGCGGGAGGGTATGAGCAGTACTTC. Its translation: CASSLLAGGYEQYF. The chain has TRBV6-5 and TRBJ2-7; 13 bases align to TRBD2. CDR3 size: 14 residues. Germline loops: CDR1 MNHEY, CDR2 SVGAGI. V lost 6 bases and J lost 7; bases outside the gene matches: 6.

This sequence joins TRBV28 and TRBJ1-5, with D perhaps TRBD1 (6 bases). Trimming removed 3 bases from V and 10 bases from J, with 19 bases in between. The CDR3 loop spans 15 amino acids. Germline values: CDR1 MDHEN, CDR2 SYDVKM. CDR3 DNA sequence: TGTGCCAGCAGTTTGGGGGGCGGCAGAGTAGTACCCCAGCATTTT. Translation gives CASSLGGGRVVPQHF.

A single count supports this clone. V and J are TRBV19 and TRBJ1-5, with 11 bases identical to TRBD1. Trimming removed 8 bases from V and 6 bases from J; junction bases left unmatched: 3. This CDR3 contains 13 residues. CDR1 is LNHDA, CDR2 SQIVND, per germline (reference sequence). CDR3 in amino acids: CASVGTGGQPQHF. The CDR3, as DNA: TGTGCCAGTGTCGGGACAGGGGGTCAGCCCCAGCATTTT.

This sequence joins TRBV18 and TRBJ2-5, with D uncertain. V was cut by 3 bases and J by 4 bases, with 9 bases left in between. There are 13 residues in the CDR3. Germline-derived CDR1 and CDR2 are KGHSH and LQKENI. The CDR3, as DNA: TGTGCCAGCTCACCTTTTTTGTCAGAGACCCAGTACTTC. This gives the protein CASSPFLSETQYF.

This chain uses TRBV4-3 with TRBJ1-3; TRBD1 might be the D (5 bases). This CDR3 has 16 residues. Germline V lookup: CDR1 LGHNA, CDR2 YSLEER. Trimming removed 0 bases from V and 4 bases from J, with 13 bases in between. The CDR3 bases are TGCGCCAGCAGCCAAGATAAGACAGTATCGGGAAACACCATATATTTT. It specifies CASSQDKTVSGNTIYF.

This clone was found a few times. This chain uses TRBV12-5 with TRBJ2-1; 8 positions match TRBD2. The germline V gene encodes CDR1 LGHNT and CDR2 FRNRAP. The CDR3 has 14 amino acids. The V and J ends lost 4 bases and 14 bases, in that order; junction bases with no gene match: 13. For the CDR3, the DNA is TGTGCTAGTGGTTCTCCGGGAGGGGGGCGATGGGAGTTCTTC. Its translation: CASGSPGGGRWEFF.

The CDR3 DNA is TGTGCCAGCAGCGCAGACAGCAGTGGCTACACCTTC. The encoded protein is CASSADSSGYTF. This chain joins TRBV7-3 and TRBJ1-2; TRBD1 is a possible D gene (5 bases). This CDR3 region has 12 residues. Germline V gene lookup returns CDR1 SGHTA and CDR2 FQGTGA. The V gene lost 5 bases and the J gene lost 7 bases, with 11 bases spanning the gap.

The rearrangement uses TRBV19 and TRBJ1-2; 8 bases match TRBD1. Germline assignment: CDR1 LNHDA and CDR2 SQIVND (reference sequence). Trimming at V came to 9 bases and at J to 4 bases, leaving 10 bases not matched to a gene. CDR3 length equals 14 residues. CDR3 coding DNA: TGTGCCAGCCTCGCCAGGGGGCGCGGCTATGGCTACACCTTC. The encoded protein is CASLARGRGYGYTF.

The gene calls are TRBV30 and TRBJ2-7; 7 bases line up with TRBD2. The J segment lost 2 bases and the V segment lost 1 base, leaving 5 bases of the junction unmatched. Germline CDR1 GTSNPN, CDR2 SVGIG (reference sequence). The CDR3 has 14 residues. The CDR3 protein is CAWSGEGAAYEQYF. The DNA of the CDR3 is TGTGCCTGGAGTGGGGAGGGTGCGGCCTACGAGCAGTACTTC.

The V and J genes are TRBV28 and TRBJ1-4; 8 nucleotides line up with TRBD1. This CDR3 spans 16 amino acids. J lost 5 bases, V lost 1 base, and 6 bases had no gene match. From germline, CDR1 is MDHEN and CDR2 SYDVKM. CDR3 coding DNA: TGTGCCAGCAGTTTATACCCGGGACAGGAGAATGAAAAACTGTTTTTT. This gives the protein CASSLYPGQENEKLFF.

J is TRBJ2-3 and V is TRBV2; D is perhaps TRBD1 or TRBD2 (5 bases each). Trimming shortened V by 8 bases and J by 4 bases, and 13 bases separated the two germline ends. The CDR3 consists of 13 residues. The V gene's germline CDR1 is SNHLY and CDR2 FYNNEI. The CDR3: CASVGDWADTQYF. CDR3 bases: TGTGCCAGCGTGGGGGATTGGGCAGATACGCAGTATTTT.

The chain combines TRBV5-5 with TRBJ2-5; 7 bases align to TRBD1. The CDR3 length is 16 residues. Germline V CDR1 and CDR2: SGHKS, YYEKEE (reference sequence). The ends lost 3 bases at V and 1 base at J; junction bases unmatched: 9. This CDR3 reads CASSWPGTDTQETQYF. DNA for the CDR3: TGTGCCAGCAGCTGGCCCGGGACAGACACCCAAGAGACCCAGTACTTC.

V is TRBV5-1 and J is TRBJ2-3, with 10 bases identical to TRBD2. The CDR3 runs to 15 residues. V was pared by 5 bases and J by 2 bases, with 5 bases of the junction left unmatched. Germline CDR1 and CDR2: SGHRS and YFSETQ. The CDR3 protein is CASRYTSGDTDTQYF. The CDR3 region has the DNA TGCGCCAGCAGGTACACTAGCGGGGACACAGATACGCAGTATTTT.

The V call is TRBV5-1, the J call TRBJ2-7; D uncertain. Germline CDR1 reads SGHRS; CDR2 reads YFSETQ. V lost 2 bases, J lost 2 bases, and 8 bases lay in between. The CDR3 length is 13 residues. CDR3 amino acids: CASSLSFTYEQYF. For the CDR3, the DNA is TGCGCCAGCAGCTTAAGTTTTACCTACGAGCAGTACTTC.

V gene TRBV5-4 combines with J gene TRBJ2-7; no clear D. Germline V gene lookup returns CDR1 SGHNT and CDR2 YYREEE (reference sequence). The length of the CDR3 is 12 residues. Trimming shortened V by 8 bases and J by 4 bases, and 13 bases separated the two germline ends. The CDR3 reads CASSVGLYEQYF. CDR3 bases: TGTGCCAGTAGTGTCGGGCTGTACGAGCAGTACTTC.

This chain joins TRBV6-4 and TRBJ2-3; D is ambiguous. V was pared by 6 bases and J by 0 bases, with 13 bases between. Looked up from germline, CDR1 is MRHNA and CDR2 is SNTAGT. The CDR3 loop spans 15 amino acids. The CDR3 DNA follows: TGTGCCAGCAGCCCTGCAGCATCTAGCACAGATACGCAGTATTTT. This codes for CASSPAASSTDTQYF.

This clone was seen only a few times. The chain uses TRBV9 and TRBJ2-1, with 7 bases aligning to TRBD2. Germline CDR1 and CDR2: SGDLS and YYNGEE. The CDR3 extends over 16 amino acids. Losses at the gene ends were 0 bases for V and 7 bases for J; bases not matched to a gene: 10. The CDR3 here is CASSVGAGDGLNEQFF. The CDR3 nucleotides read TGTGCCAGCAGCGTAGGGGCGGGAGATGGTTTGAATGAGCAGTTCTTC.

V gene TRBV5-1 combines with J gene TRBJ1-1, with D possibly matching TRBD1 (5 bases). Germline loops: CDR1 SGHRS, CDR2 YFSETQ. Trimming left V 0 bases short and J 0 bases short, with 12 bases between. The CDR3 has 16 residues. The CDR3 protein is CASSLVSGSMNTEAFF. The CDR3 DNA reads TGCGCCAGCAGCTTGGTGTCAGGGTCCATGAACACTGAAGCTTTCTTT.